This T cell receptor beta chain emerged from a study of cytomegalovirus exposure and HLA in healthy donors. Points from the study as a whole: Specificity of three CMV-associated chains for CMV antigens was verified in vitro.

The PCR ran on 60 Vbeta and 13 Jbeta primers. TCRdb's copy holds only in-frame clones and misses some; the assay was immunoSEQ multiplex PCR. The repertoire consists of 120,000 to 150,000 clones, with approximately 79% occurring once and the leading ten covering around 7.1%. Trimming cost V 8 bases and J 10 bases, with 23 bases left between them. The germline gives CDR1 SNHLY, CDR2 FYNNEI. CDR3 length: 14 amino acids. Of note for this clone: Its antigen remains unidentified.

Input material: PBMCs. This TCR was sampled from a woman between 35 and 50 years old in good health and CMV-seropositive. The chain links TRBV2 to TRBJ1-1; D gene uncertain. CDR3 in amino acids: CASDSLDFRPPAFF. The DNA for the CDR3 is TGTGCCAGCGATTCATTGGACTTCAGGCCCCCAGCTTTCTTT.